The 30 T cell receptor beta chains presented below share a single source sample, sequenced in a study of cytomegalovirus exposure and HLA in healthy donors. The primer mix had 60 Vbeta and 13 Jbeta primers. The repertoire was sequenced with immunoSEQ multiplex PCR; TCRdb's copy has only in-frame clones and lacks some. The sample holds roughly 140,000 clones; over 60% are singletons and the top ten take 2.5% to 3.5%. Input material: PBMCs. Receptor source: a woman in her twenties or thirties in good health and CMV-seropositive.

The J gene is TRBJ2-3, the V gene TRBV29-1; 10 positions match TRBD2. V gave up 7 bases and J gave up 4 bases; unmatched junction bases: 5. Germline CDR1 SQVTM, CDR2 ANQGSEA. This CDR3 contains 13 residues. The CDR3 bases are TGCAGCGCCCTAGCGGGGGCAGCAGATACGCAGTATTTT. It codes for CSALAGAADTQYF.

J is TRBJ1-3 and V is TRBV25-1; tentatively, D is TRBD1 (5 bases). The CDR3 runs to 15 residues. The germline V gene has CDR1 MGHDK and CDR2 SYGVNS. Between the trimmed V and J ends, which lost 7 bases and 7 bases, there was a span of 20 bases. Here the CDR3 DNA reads TGTGCCAGCACCCATAGCGGGGCCTTAGGGAACACCATATATTTT. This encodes CASTHSGALGNTIYF.

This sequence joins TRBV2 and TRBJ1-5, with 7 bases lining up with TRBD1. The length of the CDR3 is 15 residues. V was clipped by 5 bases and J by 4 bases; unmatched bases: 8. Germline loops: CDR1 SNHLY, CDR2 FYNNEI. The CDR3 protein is CASSRFGTDNQPQHF. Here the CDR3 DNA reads TGTGCCAGCAGTCGATTCGGGACAGATAATCAGCCCCAGCATTTT.

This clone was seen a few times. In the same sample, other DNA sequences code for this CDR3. The CDR3 DNA sequence: TGCGCCAGCAGCCGCGGGGGATCACAAGAGACCCAGTACTTC. Translation gives CASSRGGSQETQYF. The rearrangement uses TRBV5-1 and TRBJ2-5, with 7 bases that match TRBD2. The germline gives CDR1 SGHRS, CDR2 YFSETQ. CDR3 length equals 14 residues. The V gene end was trimmed by 4 bases and the J gene end by 2 bases; junction bases not matched to a gene: 5.

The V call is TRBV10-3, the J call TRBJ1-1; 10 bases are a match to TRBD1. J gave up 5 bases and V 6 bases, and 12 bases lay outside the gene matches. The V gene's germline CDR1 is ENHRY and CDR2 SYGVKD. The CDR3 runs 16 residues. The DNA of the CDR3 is TGTGCCATCAGGAAGGACAGGGGGGCCGGCCGGACTGAAGCTTTCTTT. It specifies CAIRKDRGAGRTEAFF.

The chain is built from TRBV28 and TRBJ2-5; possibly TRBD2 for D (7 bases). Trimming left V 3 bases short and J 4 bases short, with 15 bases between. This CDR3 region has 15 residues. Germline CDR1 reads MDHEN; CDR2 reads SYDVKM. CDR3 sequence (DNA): TGTGCCAGCAGTTTGTTTAGGGGGGGTCCAGAGACCCAGTACTTC. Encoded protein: CASSLFRGGPETQYF.

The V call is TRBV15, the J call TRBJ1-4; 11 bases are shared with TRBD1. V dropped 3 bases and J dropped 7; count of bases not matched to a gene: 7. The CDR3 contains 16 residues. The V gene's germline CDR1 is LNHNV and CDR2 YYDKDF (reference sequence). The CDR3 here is CATSRRPGQGVEKLFF. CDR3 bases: TGTGCCACCAGCAGGCGTCCGGGACAGGGGGTTGAAAAACTGTTTTTT.

For the CDR3, the DNA is TGCGCCAGCAGCCGGGACAGGGGGCTGGATACGCAGTATTTT. Translation gives CASSRDRGLDTQYF. V and J are TRBV5-1 and TRBJ2-3, with TRBD1 identical over 12 bases. V trimming: 4 bases; J trimming: 6 bases; junction bases outside the gene matches: 3. Germline V CDR1 and CDR2: SGHRS, YFSETQ. This CDR3 region has 14 residues.

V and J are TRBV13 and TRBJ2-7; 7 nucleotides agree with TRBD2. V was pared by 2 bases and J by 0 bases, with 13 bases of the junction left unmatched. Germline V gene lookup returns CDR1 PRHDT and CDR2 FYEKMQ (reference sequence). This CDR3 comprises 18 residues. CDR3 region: CASSLQGGSELISYEQYF. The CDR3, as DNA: TGTGCCAGCAGCTTACAAGGCGGGAGTGAGCTAATCTCCTACGAGCAGTACTTC.

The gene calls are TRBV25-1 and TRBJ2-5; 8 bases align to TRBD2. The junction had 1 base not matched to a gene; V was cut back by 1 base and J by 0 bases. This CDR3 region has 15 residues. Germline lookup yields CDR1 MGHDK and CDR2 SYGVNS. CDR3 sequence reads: CASSELAGYQETQYF. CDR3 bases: TGTGCCAGCAGTGAATTAGCGGGATACCAAGAGACCCAGTACTTC.

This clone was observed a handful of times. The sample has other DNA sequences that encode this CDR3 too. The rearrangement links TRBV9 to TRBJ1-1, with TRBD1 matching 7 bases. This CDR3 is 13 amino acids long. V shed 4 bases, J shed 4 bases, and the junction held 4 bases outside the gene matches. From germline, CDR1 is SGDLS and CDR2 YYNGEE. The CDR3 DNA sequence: TGTGCCAGCAGCCCCTCAGGGGGCACTGAAGCTTTCTTT. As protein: CASSPSGGTEAFF.

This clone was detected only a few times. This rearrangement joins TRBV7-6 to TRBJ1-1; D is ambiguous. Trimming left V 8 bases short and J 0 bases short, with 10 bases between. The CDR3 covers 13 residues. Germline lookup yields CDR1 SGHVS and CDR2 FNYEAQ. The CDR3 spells CASGYTVNTEAFF. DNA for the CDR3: TGTGCCAGCGGCTATACGGTGAACACTGAAGCTTTCTTT.

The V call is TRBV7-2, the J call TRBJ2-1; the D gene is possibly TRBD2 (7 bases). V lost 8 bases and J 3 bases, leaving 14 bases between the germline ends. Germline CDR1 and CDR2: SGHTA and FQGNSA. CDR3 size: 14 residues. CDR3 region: CASGGGGVYNEQFF. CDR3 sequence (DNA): TGTGCCAGCGGGGGAGGGGGAGTCTACAATGAGCAGTTCTTC.

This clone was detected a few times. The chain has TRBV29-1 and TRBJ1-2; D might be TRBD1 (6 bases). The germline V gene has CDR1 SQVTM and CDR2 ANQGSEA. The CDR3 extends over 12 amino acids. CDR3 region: CTGWDKNYGYTF. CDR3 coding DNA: TGCACCGGCTGGGACAAGAACTATGGCTACACCTTC.

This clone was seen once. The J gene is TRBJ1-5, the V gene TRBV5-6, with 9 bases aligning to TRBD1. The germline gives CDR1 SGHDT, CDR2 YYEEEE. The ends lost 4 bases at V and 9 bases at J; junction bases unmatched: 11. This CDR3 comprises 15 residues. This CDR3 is CASSLGTGGPRPQHF. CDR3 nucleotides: TGTGCCAGCAGCCTCGGTACAGGGGGCCCCCGGCCCCAGCATTTT.

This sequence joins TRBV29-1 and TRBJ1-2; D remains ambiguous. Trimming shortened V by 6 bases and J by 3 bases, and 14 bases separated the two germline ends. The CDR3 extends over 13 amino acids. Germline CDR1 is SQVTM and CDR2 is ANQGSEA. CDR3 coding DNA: TGCAGCGTCAGGAATCGGGGTGACTATGGCTACACCTTC. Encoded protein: CSVRNRGDYGYTF.

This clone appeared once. CDR3 sequence: CASSSGIIHTGELFF. CDR3 bases: TGTGCCAGCTCCTCCGGGATAATACACACCGGGGAGCTGTTTTTT. This rearrangement joins TRBV28 to TRBJ2-2, with a weak D call TRBD2 (5 bases). The V end lost 8 bases, the J end lost 3 bases, and 16 bases lay between the germline ends. The germline V gene encodes CDR1 MDHEN and CDR2 SYDVKM. This CDR3 contains 15 residues.

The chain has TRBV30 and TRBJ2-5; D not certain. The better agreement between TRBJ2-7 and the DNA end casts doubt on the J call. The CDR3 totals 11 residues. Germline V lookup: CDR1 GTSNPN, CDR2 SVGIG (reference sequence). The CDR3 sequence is CAWSVAYEQYF. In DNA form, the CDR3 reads TGTGCCTGGAGTGTCGCCTACGAGCAGTACTTC.

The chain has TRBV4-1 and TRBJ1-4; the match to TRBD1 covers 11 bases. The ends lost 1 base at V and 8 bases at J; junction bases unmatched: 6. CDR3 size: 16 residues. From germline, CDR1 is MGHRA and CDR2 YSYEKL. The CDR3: CASSQGPGTGGEKLFF. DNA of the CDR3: TGCGCCAGCAGCCAAGGCCCCGGGACAGGGGGGGAAAAACTGTTTTTT.

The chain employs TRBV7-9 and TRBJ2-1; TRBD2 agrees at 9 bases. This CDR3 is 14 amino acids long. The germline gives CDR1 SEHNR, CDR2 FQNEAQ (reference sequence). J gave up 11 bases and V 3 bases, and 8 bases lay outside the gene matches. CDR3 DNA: TGTGCCAGCAGCTTCTCGACTAGCGGAGTCAAGCAGTTCTTC. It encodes CASSFSTSGVKQFF.

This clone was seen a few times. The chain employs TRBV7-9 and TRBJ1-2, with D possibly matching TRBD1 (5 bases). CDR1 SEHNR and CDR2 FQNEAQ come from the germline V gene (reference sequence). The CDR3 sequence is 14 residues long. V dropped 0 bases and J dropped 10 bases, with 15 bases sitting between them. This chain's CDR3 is CASSLAAGTSDYTF. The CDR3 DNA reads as TGTGCCAGCAGCTTAGCGGCGGGGACCTCTGACTACACCTTC.

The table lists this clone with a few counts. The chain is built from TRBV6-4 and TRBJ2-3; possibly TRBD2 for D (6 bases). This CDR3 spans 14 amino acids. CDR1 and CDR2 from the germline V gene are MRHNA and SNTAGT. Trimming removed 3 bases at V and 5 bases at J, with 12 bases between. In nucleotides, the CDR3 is TGTGCCAGCAGTGAGGGTGGCGGGGAAGATACGCAGTATTTT. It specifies CASSEGGGEDTQYF.

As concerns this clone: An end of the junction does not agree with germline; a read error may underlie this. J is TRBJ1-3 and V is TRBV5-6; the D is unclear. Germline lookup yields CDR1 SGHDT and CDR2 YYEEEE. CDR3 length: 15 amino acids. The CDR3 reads CASSLDRYSGSTIYF. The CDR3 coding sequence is TGTGCCAGCAGCTTGGACAGATACTCTGGAAGCACCATATATTTT.

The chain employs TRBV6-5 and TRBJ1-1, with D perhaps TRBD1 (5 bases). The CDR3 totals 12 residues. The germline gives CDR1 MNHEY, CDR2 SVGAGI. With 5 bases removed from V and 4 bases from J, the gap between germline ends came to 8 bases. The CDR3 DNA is TGTGCCAGCAGTAGACAGTTCACTGAAGCTTTCTTT. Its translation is CASSRQFTEAFF.

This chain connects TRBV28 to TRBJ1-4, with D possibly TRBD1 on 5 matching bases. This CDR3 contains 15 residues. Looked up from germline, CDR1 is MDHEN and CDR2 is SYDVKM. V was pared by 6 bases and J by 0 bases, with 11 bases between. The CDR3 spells CASSKRGTTNEKLFF. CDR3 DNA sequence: TGTGCCAGCAGCAAGCGGGGCACAACTAATGAAAAACTGTTTTTT.

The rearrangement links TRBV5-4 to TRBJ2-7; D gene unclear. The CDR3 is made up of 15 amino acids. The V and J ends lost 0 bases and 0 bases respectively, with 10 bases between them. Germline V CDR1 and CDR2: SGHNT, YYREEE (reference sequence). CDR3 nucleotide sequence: TGTGCCAGCAGCTTGGGGATGGAGCTCTCCTACGAGCAGTACTTC. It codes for CASSLGMELSYEQYF.

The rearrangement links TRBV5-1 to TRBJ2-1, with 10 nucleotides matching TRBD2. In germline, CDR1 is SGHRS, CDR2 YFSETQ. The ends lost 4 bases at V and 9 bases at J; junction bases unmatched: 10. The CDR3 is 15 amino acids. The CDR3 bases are TGCGCCAGCAGCGGGGGACTAGCGTCCTTACGTGAGCAGTTCTTC. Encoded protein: CASSGGLASLREQFF.

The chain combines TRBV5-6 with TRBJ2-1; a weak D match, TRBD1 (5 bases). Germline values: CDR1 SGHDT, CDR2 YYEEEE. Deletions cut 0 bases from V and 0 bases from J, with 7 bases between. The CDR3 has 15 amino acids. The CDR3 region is CASSLGQSSYNEQFF. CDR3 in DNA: TGTGCCAGCAGCTTGGGACAGAGCTCCTACAATGAGCAGTTCTTC.

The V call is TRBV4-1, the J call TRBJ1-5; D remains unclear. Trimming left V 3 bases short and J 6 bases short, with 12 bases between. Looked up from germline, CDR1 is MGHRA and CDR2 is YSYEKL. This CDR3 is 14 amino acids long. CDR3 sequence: CASSQISASQPQHF. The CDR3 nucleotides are TGCGCCAGCAGCCAGATAAGTGCGAGTCAGCCCCAGCATTTT.

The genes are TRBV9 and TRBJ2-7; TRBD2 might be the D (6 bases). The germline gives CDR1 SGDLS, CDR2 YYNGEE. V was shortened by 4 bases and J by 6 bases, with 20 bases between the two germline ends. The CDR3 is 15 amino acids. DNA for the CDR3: TGTGCCAGCAGCCCTAGGGCGGCTAGCGAGGGCGAGCAGTACTTC. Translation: CASSPRAASEGEQYF.